This is a list of T cell receptor beta chains from one sample in a study of tissue T cells after allogeneic stem cell transplantation. Sequenced by immunoSEQ multiplex PCR; TCRdb stores in-frame clones only, minus some. The sample gives about 26,000 clones, 91% of which show up once; about 2% is in the top ten. The material sequenced was blood, taken before transplantation. These receptor sequences come from a male donor older than 55 who later had graft-versus-host disease after an allogeneic stem cell transplant. The CDR3 runs from the conserved cysteine through the conserved F or W. A D gene is named only where the DNA matches it firmly. Only some rows state a clone size, as once, few, many or a class for expanded clones.

j_call	d_call	clone_size	cdr3_length	v_call	cdr3_aa	cdr3_nt
TRBJ2-2	TRBD2	few	16	TRBV24-1	CATRGSVGGPTGELFF	TGTGCCACCCGTGGCTCGGTGGGAGGGCCCACCGGGGAGCTGTTTTTT
TRBJ1-1	-	-	13	TRBV7-9	CASSFRSDTEAFF	TGTGCCAGCAGCTTTAGGTCCGACACTGAAGCTTTCTTT
TRBJ1-2	TRBD1	once	18	TRBV9	CASTQGQGGSLGSYGYTF	TGTGCCAGCACCCAGGGACAGGGGGGAAGTTTGGGTTCCTATGGCTACACCTTC
TRBJ2-7	-	-	13	TRBV28	CASSRGPRGEQYF	TGTGCCAGCAGTCGCGGACCTCGAGGCGAGCAGTACTTC
TRBJ2-7	-	once	13	TRBV6-5	CASTSQSSYEQYF	TGTGCCAGCACGTCTCAGAGCTCCTACGAGCAGTACTTC
TRBJ1-1	-	once	12	TRBV3-1/TRBV3-2	CASSQWSTEAFF	TGTGCCAGCAGCCAATGGAGCACTGAAGCTTTCTTT
TRBJ2-2	TRBD1	-	15	TRBV2	CASTTGQGAPGELFF	TGTGCCAGCACCACGGGACAGGGGGCGCCCGGGGAGCTGTTTTTT
TRBJ2-7	-	-	12	TRBV5-8	CASSLDNYEQYF	TGTGCCAGCAGCTTGGACAACTACGAGCAGTACTTC
TRBJ1-5	-	-	13	TRBV24-1	CATSALGGRPQHF	TGTGCCACCAGTGCCCTCGGAGGAAGGCCCCAGCATTTT
TRBJ2-7	TRBD1	-	16	TRBV7-8	CASSFQDRPTSYEQYF	TGTGCCAGCAGCTTCCAGGACAGGCCCACCTCCTACGAGCAGTACTTC
TRBJ2-2	-	-	15	TRBV19	CASSISPTNTGELFF	TGTGCCAGTAGTATTTCGCCCACGAACACCGGGGAGCTGTTTTTT
TRBJ2-2	-	-	17	TRBV6-6	CASSRSGLQFSPGELFF	TGTGCCAGCAGTCGATCGGGACTCCAATTTTCCCCAGGGGAGCTGTTTTTT
TRBJ2-4	-	-	14	TRBV7-8	CASSSEGGGNIQYF	TGTGCCAGCAGCAGCGAAGGGGGTGGAAACATTCAGTACTTC
TRBJ2-7	-	-	13	TRBV10-3	CAISEGEPYEQYF	TGTGCCATCAGTGAGGGGGAACCCTACGAGCAGTACTTC
TRBJ2-7	-	-	16	TRBV19	CASSITTDHGSYEQYF	TGTGCCAGTAGTATAACCACGGACCATGGCTCCTACGAGCAGTACTTC
TRBJ1-1	-	-	15	TRBV6-2/TRBV6-3	CATTPLTDPKNEAFF	TGTGCCACCACCCCCCTCACCGACCCAAAGAATGAAGCTTTCTTT